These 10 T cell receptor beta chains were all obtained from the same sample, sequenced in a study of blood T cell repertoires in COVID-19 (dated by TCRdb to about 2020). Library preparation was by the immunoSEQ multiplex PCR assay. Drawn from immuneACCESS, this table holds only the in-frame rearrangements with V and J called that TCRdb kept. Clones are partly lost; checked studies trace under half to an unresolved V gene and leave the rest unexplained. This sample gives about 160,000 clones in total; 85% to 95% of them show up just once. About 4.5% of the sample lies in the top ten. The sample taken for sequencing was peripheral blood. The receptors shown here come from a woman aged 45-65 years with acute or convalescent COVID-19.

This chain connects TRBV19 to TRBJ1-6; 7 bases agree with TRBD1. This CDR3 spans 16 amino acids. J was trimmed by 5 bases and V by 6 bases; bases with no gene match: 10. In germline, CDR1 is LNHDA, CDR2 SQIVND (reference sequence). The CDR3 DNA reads TGTGCCAGTAGAGCGACAGGGAGTATGGATAATTCACCCCTCCACTTT. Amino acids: CASRATGSMDNSPLHF.

This chain's CDR3 is CASYRGGQSTDTQYF. The DNA for the CDR3 is TGTGCCAGTTACCGGGGGGGACAGAGCACAGATACGCAGTATTTT. The chain carries TRBV21-1 and TRBJ2-3; no check of the table's D call, TRBD2, against the DNA was made. TRBV21-1 is flagged as a pseudogene. CDR3 length: 15 residues.

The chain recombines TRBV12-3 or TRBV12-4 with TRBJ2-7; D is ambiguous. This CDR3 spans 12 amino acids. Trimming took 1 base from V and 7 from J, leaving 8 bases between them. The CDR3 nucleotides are TGTGCCAGCAGTTTAGACCGGTGGGAGCAGTACTTC. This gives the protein CASSLDRWEQYF.

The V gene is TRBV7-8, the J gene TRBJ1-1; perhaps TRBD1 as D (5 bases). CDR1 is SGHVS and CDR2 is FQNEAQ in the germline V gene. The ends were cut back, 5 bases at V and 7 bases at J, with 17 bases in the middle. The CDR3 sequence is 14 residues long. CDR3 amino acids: CASSTRMTEVEAFF. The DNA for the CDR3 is TGTGCCAGCAGCACCCGGATGACAGAGGTTGAAGCTTTCTTT. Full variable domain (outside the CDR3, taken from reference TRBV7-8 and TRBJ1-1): GAGVSQSPRYKVAKRGQDVALRCDPISGHVSLFWYQQALGQGPEFLTYFQNEAQLDKSGLPSDRFFAERPEGSVSTLKIQRTQQEDSAVYLCASSTRMTEVEAFFGQGTRLTVV.

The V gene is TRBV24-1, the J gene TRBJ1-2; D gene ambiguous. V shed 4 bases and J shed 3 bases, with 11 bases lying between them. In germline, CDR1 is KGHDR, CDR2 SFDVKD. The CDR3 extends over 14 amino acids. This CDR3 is CATSDRTSYYGYTF. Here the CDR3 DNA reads TGTGCCACCAGTGACCGGACTTCTTACTATGGCTACACCTTC.

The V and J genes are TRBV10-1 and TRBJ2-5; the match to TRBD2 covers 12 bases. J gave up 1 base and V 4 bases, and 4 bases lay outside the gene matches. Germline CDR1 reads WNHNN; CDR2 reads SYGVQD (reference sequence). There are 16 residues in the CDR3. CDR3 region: CASSGGLAGPQETQYF. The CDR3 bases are TGCGCCAGCAGTGGGGGACTAGCGGGCCCCCAAGAGACCCAGTACTTC.

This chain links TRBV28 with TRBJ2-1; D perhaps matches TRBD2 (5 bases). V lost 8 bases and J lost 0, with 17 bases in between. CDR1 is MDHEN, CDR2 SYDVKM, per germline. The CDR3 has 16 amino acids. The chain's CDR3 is CASPPLRVTSYNEQFF. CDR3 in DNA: TGTGCCAGCCCCCCCTTGCGGGTTACCTCCTACAATGAGCAGTTCTTC.

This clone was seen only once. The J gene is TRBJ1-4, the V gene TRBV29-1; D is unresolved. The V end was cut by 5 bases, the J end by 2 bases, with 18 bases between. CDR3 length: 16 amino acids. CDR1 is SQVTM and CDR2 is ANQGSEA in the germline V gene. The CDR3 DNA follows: TGCAGCGTTTTCCTACCCAGCTCCGGGACTAATGAAAAACTGTTTTTT. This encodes CSVFLPSSGTNEKLFF.

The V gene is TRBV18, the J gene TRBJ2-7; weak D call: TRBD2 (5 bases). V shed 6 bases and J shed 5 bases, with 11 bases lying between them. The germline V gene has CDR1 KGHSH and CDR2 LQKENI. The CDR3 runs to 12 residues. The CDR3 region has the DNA TGTGCCAGCTCTCGGGGTCGGGACGAGCAGTACTTC. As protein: CASSRGRDEQYF.

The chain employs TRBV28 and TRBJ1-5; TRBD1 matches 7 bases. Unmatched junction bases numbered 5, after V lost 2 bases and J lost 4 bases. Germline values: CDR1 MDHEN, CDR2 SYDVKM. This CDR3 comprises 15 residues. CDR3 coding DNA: TGTGCCAGCAGTTTAATACAGGGGACTAATCAGCCCCAGCATTTT. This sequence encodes CASSLIQGTNQPQHF.